One sample yielded the 27 T cell receptor beta chains listed below, sequenced in a study of cytomegalovirus exposure and HLA in healthy donors. Here immunoSEQ multiplex PCR was the method, and the copy in TCRdb shows in-frame clones only, minus some. The table includes under 50,000 clones, 85% to 95% detected once. The specimen was PBMCs. The receptors were gathered from a woman aged 18-29 years in good health and CMV-seropositive.

The rearrangement joins TRBV10-1 to TRBJ1-1; TRBD1 matches at 10 bases. The CDR3 totals 21 residues. J gave up 1 base and V 3 bases, and 20 bases lay outside the gene matches. CDR1 is WNHNN and CDR2 is SYGVQD in the germline V gene (reference sequence). The CDR3 here is CASSDAGTGARGMAPNTEAFF. The CDR3 DNA is TGCGCCAGCAGTGATGCGGGGACAGGGGCACGGGGAATGGCCCCGAACACTGAAGCTTTCTTT.

The rearrangement uses TRBV6-4 and TRBJ2-1; 8 bases match TRBD2. Germline trimming cut 4 bases from V and 7 bases from J; bases unmatched to any gene: 9. The CDR3 has 15 amino acids. Germline assignment: CDR1 MRHNA and CDR2 SNTAGT. CDR3 sequence reads: CASSGQAGASNEQFF. The CDR3 bases are TGTGCCAGCAGTGGCCAAGCGGGAGCGTCTAATGAGCAGTTCTTC.

The chain employs TRBV29-1 and TRBJ2-7; no definite D call. The CDR3 is 13 amino acids. Trimming took off 3 bases at V and 2 bases at J, with 11 bases between the two ends. Germline CDR1 and CDR2: SQVTM and ANQGSEA. The CDR3 region has the DNA TGCAGCGTTGATAGCAGTGGCCCCTACGAGCAGTACTTC. Translating it yields CSVDSSGPYEQYF.

V usage is TRBV6-8 and J usage is TRBJ2-5; 7 bases agree with TRBD2. Germline CDR1 MNHGY, CDR2 SAAAGT. This CDR3 contains 14 residues. The trim removed 8 bases at V and 1 base at J, leaving 7 bases unmatched. CDR3 sequence: CASGLGRVQETQYF. The CDR3 DNA reads TGTGCCAGCGGACTAGGGAGGGTCCAAGAGACCCAGTACTTC.

The chain links TRBV4-1 to TRBJ1-5, with D possibly TRBD1 on 5 matching bases. V lost 2 bases and J 7 bases, leaving 12 bases between the germline ends. Germline CDR1 MGHRA, CDR2 YSYEKL. The CDR3 covers 14 residues. DNA of the CDR3: TGCGCCAGCAGCCAAAGGGGCCTGAGGCAGCCCCAGCATTTT. Amino acid sequence: CASSQRGLRQPQHF.

The genes are TRBV18 and TRBJ2-7, with TRBD1 matching over 7 bases. The CDR3 runs to 16 residues. Germline V gene data show CDR1 as KGHSH and CDR2 as LQKENI. The junction had 9 bases not matched to a gene; V was cut back by 4 bases and J by 0 bases. The CDR3 DNA sequence: TGTGCCAGCTCACATACGACAGGGCACCCCTCCTACGAGCAGTACTTC. It yields the protein CASSHTTGHPSYEQYF.

The chain employs TRBV28 and TRBJ1-1, with TRBD1 identical over 10 bases. The CDR3 consists of 13 residues. The germline CDR1 and CDR2 sequences are MDHEN and SYDVKM. V gave up 6 bases and J gave up 5 bases; unmatched junction bases: 3. Written as DNA, the CDR3 is TGTGCCAGCAGCGGACAGGGGGAAACTGAAGCTTTCTTT. This translates into CASSGQGETEAFF.

The V gene is TRBV6-1, the J gene TRBJ2-5; D possibly corresponds to TRBD1 (5 bases). This CDR3 contains 13 residues. The ends were cut back, 5 bases at V and 5 bases at J, with 12 bases in the middle. Germline V gene sequence: CDR1 MNHNS, CDR2 SASEGT. The CDR3 DNA sequence: TGTGCCAGCAGTCCAGGGTGGCGGGAGACCCAGTACTTC. This encodes CASSPGWRETQYF.

The J gene is TRBJ2-7, the V gene TRBV29-1; a possible D gene is TRBD2 (6 bases). Per germline, CDR1 SQVTM and CDR2 ANQGSEA. The germline V and J ends were trimmed by 7 bases and 5 bases, with 18 bases remaining between them. The CDR3 spans 13 residues. CDR3: CSALDGGKDEQYF. The CDR3 bases are TGCAGCGCGCTCGACGGGGGAAAGGACGAGCAGTACTTC.

The gene calls are TRBV18 and TRBJ1-5; perhaps TRBD1 as D (5 bases). The CDR3 extends over 16 amino acids. V was shortened by 3 bases and J by 0 bases, with 12 bases between the two germline ends. Germline CDR1 is KGHSH and CDR2 is LQKENI. As DNA, the CDR3 is TGTGCCAGCTCACCGGTGGGGCTGAATAGCAATCAGCCCCAGCATTTT. Amino acid sequence: CASSPVGLNSNQPQHF. The whole variable domain, remainder taken from reference TRBV18 and TRBJ1-5, is NAGVMQNPRHLVRRRGQEARLRCSPMKGHSHVYWYRQLPEEGLKFMVYLQKENIIDESGMPKERFSAEFPKEGPSILRIQQVVRGDSAAYFCASSPVGLNSNQPQHFGDGTRLSIL.

The rearrangement uses TRBV19 and TRBJ1-1, with 8 positions matching TRBD1. V trimming: 4 bases; J trimming: 4 bases; junction bases outside the gene matches: 8. The CDR3 has 15 residues. Germline CDR1 is LNHDA and CDR2 is SQIVND (reference sequence). DNA for the CDR3: TGTGCCAGTAGTAGATGGACAGGGTCATCCACTGAAGCTTTCTTT. This codes for CASSRWTGSSTEAFF.

This clone was detected once. The rearrangement links TRBV10-3 to TRBJ1-5, with 7 bases that match TRBD1. Trimming took 6 bases from V and 1 from J; bases not matched to a gene: 0. The CDR3 has 13 residues. Germline assignment: CDR1 ENHRY and CDR2 SYGVKD. The CDR3 loop reads CAIRQGSNQPQHF. The CDR3, as DNA: TGTGCCATCAGACAGGGGAGCAATCAGCCCCAGCATTTT.

The V and J genes are TRBV27 and TRBJ2-1; 12 nucleotides agree with TRBD2. V dropped 2 bases and J dropped 3; count of bases not matched to a gene: 5. The CDR3 runs to 17 residues. Germline V CDR1 and CDR2: MNHEY, SMNVEV (reference sequence). Here the CDR3 reads CASSLPRLAGVYNEQFF. As DNA, the CDR3 is TGTGCCAGCAGTTTACCCCGACTAGCGGGAGTCTACAATGAGCAGTTCTTC.

V gene TRBV2 combines with J gene TRBJ2-5, with TRBD2 matching over 12 bases. V gave up 5 bases and J gave up 2 bases; unmatched junction bases: 3. Germline CDR1 and CDR2: SNHLY and FYNNEI. CDR3 length equals 15 residues. The CDR3 coding sequence is TGTGCCAGCAGTACTAGCGGGAGGCGACAAGAGACCCAGTACTTC. Amino acids: CASSTSGRRQETQYF. Full variable domain (rest looked up from reference TRBV2 and TRBJ2-5): EPEVTQTPSHQVTQMGQEVILRCVPISNHLYFYWYRQILGQKVEFLVSFYNNEISEKSEIFDDQFSVERPDGSNFTLKIRSTKLEDSAMYFCASSTSGRRQETQYFGPGTRLLVL.

The gene calls are TRBV7-3 and TRBJ2-2, with D unclear. Germline V gene data show CDR1 as SGHTA and CDR2 as FQGTGA. The CDR3 contains 13 residues. Trimming left V 5 bases short and J 3 bases short, with 7 bases between. The CDR3 DNA is TGTGCCAGCAGCCCGTCCCACACCGGGGAGCTGTTTTTT. Encoded protein: CASSPSHTGELFF.

This clone was counted once. V gene TRBV19 combines with J gene TRBJ2-1; 7 nucleotides agree with TRBD2. The CDR3 has 15 residues. Germline-derived CDR1 and CDR2 are LNHDA and SQIVND (reference sequence). The ends lost 1 base at V and 0 bases at J; junction bases unmatched: 0. For the CDR3, the DNA is TGTGCCAGTAGTATAGCGGGGGGCTCCTACAATGAGCAGTTCTTC. Amino acids: CASSIAGGSYNEQFF.

The V gene is TRBV11-2, the J gene TRBJ2-3, with D possibly matching TRBD1 (5 bases). Germline V gene sequence: CDR1 SGHAT, CDR2 FQNNGV. Trimming removed 2 bases at V and 0 bases at J, with 18 bases between. The CDR3 is 18 amino acids. The CDR3 sequence: CASSLIGVRVSSTDTQYF. The DNA for the CDR3 is TGTGCCAGCAGCTTAATCGGTGTCAGGGTGTCTAGCACAGATACGCAGTATTTT.

CDR3: CATSRPGTGISEQFF. The CDR3 coding sequence is TGTGCCACCAGCAGGCCCGGGACAGGGATAAGTGAGCAGTTCTTC. The chain employs TRBV15 and TRBJ2-1; TRBD1 aligns across 9 bases. Germline V CDR1 and CDR2: LNHNV, YYDKDF (reference sequence). The CDR3 is made up of 15 amino acids. V was pared by 3 bases and J by 9 bases, with 9 bases of the junction left unmatched.

V and J are TRBV28 and TRBJ2-1, with 16 bases lining up with TRBD2. The germline V gene encodes CDR1 MDHEN and CDR2 SYDVKM. With 6 bases clipped from V and 2 bases from J, the junction kept 4 bases outside the gene matches. The CDR3 consists of 17 residues. In DNA form, the CDR3 reads TGTGCCAGCAGCCAGGGACTAGCGGGAGGGCCCTACAATGAGCAGTTCTTC. Protein product: CASSQGLAGGPYNEQFF.

This rearrangement joins TRBV2 to TRBJ2-5; possible D gene TRBD1, 5 bases. The CDR3 runs 16 residues. Trimming pared 6 bases from V and 2 bases from J, leaving 19 bases between. Looked up from germline, CDR1 is SNHLY and CDR2 is FYNNEI. CDR3: CASRSYQGSGQETQYF. CDR3 in DNA: TGTGCCAGCAGGAGCTATCAGGGATCCGGGCAAGAGACCCAGTACTTC.

The chain couples TRBV29-1 to TRBJ2-7; D is uncertain. Per the germline V gene, CDR1 is SQVTM and CDR2 is ANQGSEA. V was clipped by 1 base and J by 4 bases, with 11 bases between them. CDR3 length equals 13 residues. CDR3 sequence (DNA): TGCAGCGTTGAAGGCCCGGGTGGGTACGAGCAGTACTTC. Residues: CSVEGPGGYEQYF.

The V gene is TRBV7-9, the J gene TRBJ2-7; possibly TRBD1 for D (5 bases). V was trimmed by 3 bases and J by 0 bases, leaving 9 bases between them. The CDR3 has 14 amino acids. In germline, CDR1 is SEHNR, CDR2 FQNEAQ (reference sequence). The CDR3, as DNA: TGTGCCAGCAGCTTGACAGATCTCTCCTACGAGCAGTACTTC. Translation: CASSLTDLSYEQYF. Filled out from reference TRBV7-9 and TRBJ2-7, the complete variable domain reads DTGVSQNPRHKITKRGQNVTFRCDPISEHNRLYWYRQTLGQGPEFLTYFQNEAQLEKSRLLSDRFSAERPKGSFSTLEIQRTEQGDSAMYLCASSLTDLSYEQYFGPGTRLTVT.

The chain uses TRBV27 and TRBJ1-5, with 7 bases identical to TRBD1. V lost 5 bases, J lost 1 base, and 8 bases stayed unmatched. Germline CDR1 MNHEY, CDR2 SMNVEV (reference sequence). The length of the CDR3 is 16 residues. CDR3 in amino acids: CASSQQTGSSNQPQHF. CDR3 in DNA: TGTGCCAGCAGTCAACAGACAGGGTCGAGCAATCAGCCCCAGCATTTT.

The chain combines TRBV10-2 with TRBJ1-1; 10 bases line up with TRBD1. The junction had 9 bases not matched to a gene; V was cut back by 9 bases and J by 8 bases. The germline CDR1 and CDR2 sequences are WSHSY and SAAADI. The CDR3 runs to 13 residues. This CDR3 reads CASWDRGDVEAFF. Here the CDR3 DNA reads TGCGCCAGTTGGGACAGGGGTGACGTGGAAGCTTTCTTT.

This clone has more than one count but fewer than ten. V gene TRBV18 combines with J gene TRBJ1-5; 7 bases map to TRBD1. The germline CDR1 and CDR2 sequences are KGHSH and LQKENI. This CDR3 is built from 15 residues. Trimming cost V 3 bases and J 5 bases; bases outside gene matches: 7. The CDR3 sequence: CASSPATGRDQPQHF. The CDR3 DNA reads as TGTGCCAGCTCACCGGCGACAGGGCGGGATCAGCCCCAGCATTTT.

The CDR3 nucleotides read TGTGCCAGCAGTTACGTAGCCGCAGATACGCAGTATTTT. Encoded protein: CASSYVAADTQYF. The V and J genes are TRBV6-5 and TRBJ2-3; D is ambiguous. From germline, CDR1 is MNHEY and CDR2 SVGAGI. The CDR3 is made up of 13 amino acids. V was pared by 2 bases and J by 4 bases, with 7 bases between.

The J gene is TRBJ2-3, the V gene TRBV20-1; the D is unclear. Germline values: CDR1 DFQATT, CDR2 SNEGSKA (reference sequence). The germline V and J ends were trimmed by 5 bases and 3 bases, with 6 bases remaining between them. The CDR3 loop spans 11 amino acids. The CDR3 region is CSALRTDTQYF. The DNA of the CDR3 is TGCAGTGCTCTCCGGACAGATACGCAGTATTTT.